This T cell receptor (beta chain) was obtained from a study of neoadjuvant nivolumab and ipilimumab in lung cancer. The CDR3 contains 17 residues. V lost 5 bases and J lost 2; bases outside the gene matches: 6. Germline CDR1 and CDR2: SEHNR and FQNEAQ (reference sequence). The repertoire was sequenced with immunoSEQ multiplex PCR; TCRdb's copy has only in-frame clones and lacks some. Found here are 40,000 to 55,000 clones, roughly 91% of them singletons; the top ten hold roughly 3.7%. The sample consisted of blood, taken before neoadjuvant nivolumab, alone or with ipilimumab. The clonotype was recovered from an adult with non-small cell lung cancer. Some clones in this sample may be carry-over from other donors' samples. The J gene is TRBJ2-3, the V gene TRBV7-9, with TRBD2 matching over 14 bases. CDR3 nucleotide sequence: TGTGCCAGCAGCACCGGACTAGCGGGAGGCACCACAGATACGCAGTATTTT. It yields the protein CASSTGLAGGTTDTQYF.